This T cell receptor (beta chain) was captured in a study of blood T cells in healthy people across ages. Whole-study results and caveats: Diversity was higher, and naive CD4+ cells more numerous, in long-lived donors than in aged donors. Measured against age, TCR beta diversity per million T cells decreased in a roughly linear manner.

The use of a sample-barcoded 5' primer and a J-beta primer mix characterized a second PCR of roughly 6 to 12 cycles. TCRdb reprocessed the 5' RACE reads via MiXCR and lists one record per CDR3 protein. The sample includes approximately 600,000 distinct CDR3 sequences, around 54% of them seen just once. With 5 bases removed from V and 10 bases from J, the gap between germline ends came to 12 bases. Germline lookup yields CDR1 SEHNR and CDR2 FQNEAQ (reference sequence). This CDR3 region has 13 residues. In the case of this clonotype: Antigen unknown.

The rearrangement links TRBV7-9 to TRBJ1-6; D gene ambiguous. What was sequenced was blood. This TCR derives from a man aged 60-69 years in good health. The CDR3 DNA follows: TGTGCCAGCAGCGTAAGGGCTGGATCACCCCTCCACTTT. Translation: CASSVRAGSPLHF.